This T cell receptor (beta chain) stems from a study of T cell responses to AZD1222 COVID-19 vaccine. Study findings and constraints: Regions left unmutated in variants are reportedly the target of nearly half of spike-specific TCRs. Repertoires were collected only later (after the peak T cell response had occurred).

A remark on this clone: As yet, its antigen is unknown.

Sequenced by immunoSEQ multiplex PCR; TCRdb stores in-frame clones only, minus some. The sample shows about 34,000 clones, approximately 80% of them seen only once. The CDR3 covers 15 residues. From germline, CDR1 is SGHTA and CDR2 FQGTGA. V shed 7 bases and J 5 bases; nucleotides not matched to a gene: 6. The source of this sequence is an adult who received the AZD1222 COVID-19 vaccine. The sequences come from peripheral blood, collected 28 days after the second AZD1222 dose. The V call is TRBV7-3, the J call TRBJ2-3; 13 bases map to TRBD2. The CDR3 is CASTLTSGRGDTQYF. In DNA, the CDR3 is TGTGCCAGCACACTCACTAGCGGGAGGGGAGATACGCAGTATTTT. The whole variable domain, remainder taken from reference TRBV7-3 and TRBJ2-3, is GAGVSQTPSNKVTEKGKYVELRCDPISGHTALYWYRQSLGQGPEFLIYFQGTGAADDSGLPNDRFFAVRPEGSVSTLKIQRTERGDSAVYLCASTLTSGRGDTQYFGPGTRLTVL.